This section outlines one T cell receptor (beta chain) sequence together with its context. With ipilimumab providing CTLA-4 blockade, focal radiation was administered to patients who had chemo-refractory metastatic non-small-cell lung cancer. The data derive from a study of radiotherapy plus CTLA-4 blockade in lung cancer. The germline gives CDR1 SGHTA, CDR2 FQGTGA. The CDR3 runs 14 residues. V lost 5 bases and J lost 8; bases outside the gene matches: 8. The protocol was immunoSEQ multiplex PCR, while the TCRdb copy is restricted to in-frame clones and leaves out a portion. The sample shows about 80,000 clones, approximately 83% of them seen only once.

The rearrangement uses TRBV7-3 and TRBJ2-1, with 8 bases that match TRBD2. The specimen comprised peripheral blood, sampled from a patient treated with radiotherapy plus ipilimumab. This receptor was taken from a human donor with non-small cell lung cancer who had a partial response to radiotherapy plus ipilimumab. Here the CDR3 DNA reads TGTGCCAGCAGCCCGGCTAGCGGGCGAGATGAGCAGTTCTTC. This encodes CASSPASGRDEQFF.